A single sample gave rise to the 3 T cell receptor beta chains below, sequenced in a study of post-analysis software for immune sequencing data. Their recognized antigens are unknown. Whole-study results and caveats: Elevated frequency relative to controls characterized several TRBV segments in patients, TRBV5-6, TRBV5-1 and TRBV20-1 among them.

The TCR beta cDNA libraries contained unique molecular identifiers. TCRdb used MiXCR to reprocess the PCR reads, holding one entry per CDR3 protein. Among some 700,000 distinct CDR3 sequences listed, 59% were seen once. Sequenced material: blood. These receptors were obtained from a girl aged 2-10 years with multiple sclerosis.

V gene TRBV13 combines with J gene TRBJ2-3, with D hard to call. The CDR3 is made up of 11 amino acids. The V end was cut by 3 bases, the J end by 10 bases, with 8 bases between. The germline gives CDR1 PRHDT, CDR2 FYEKMQ (reference sequence). CDR3 DNA sequence: TGTGCCAGCAGCTTGAATATGGCGCAGTATTTT. This sequence encodes CASSLNMAQYF.

This clonotype was observed a few times. DNA of the CDR3: TGTGCCAGCAGCCCCCTGGTAGGGCAATCCTACGAGCAGTACTTC. It yields the protein CASSPLVGQSYEQYF. V is TRBV7-2 and J is TRBJ2-7; D ambiguous. CDR3 length: 15 residues. Germline V gene data show CDR1 as SGHTA and CDR2 as FQGNSA. The V gene lost 5 bases and the J gene lost 1 base, with 15 bases spanning the gap. The complete variable domain, with remaining parts taken from reference TRBV7-2 and TRBJ2-7, reads GAGVSQSPSNKVTEKGKDVELRCDPISGHTALYWYRQSLGQGLEFLIYFQGNSAPDKSGLPSDRFSAERTGGSVSTLTIQRTQQEDSAVYLCASSPLVGQSYEQYFGPGTRLTVT.

V usage is TRBV4-2 and J usage is TRBJ2-1; D tentatively fits TRBD1 or TRBD2 (7 bases each). This CDR3 region has 15 residues. Germline CDR1 and CDR2: LGHNA and YNFKEQ. V was trimmed by 2 bases and J by 10 bases, leaving 18 bases between them. The CDR3 nucleotides read TGTGCCAGCAGCCAACAGGGGGAGGGGGAGCGCGAGCAGTTCTTC. Amino acids: CASSQQGEGEREQFF.